This TCR beta chain was sequenced in a study of cytomegalovirus exposure and HLA in healthy donors. Turning to the study itself: The use of the same platform for the approximately 110 validation repertoires and the 666 first-cohort repertoires was reported by a later analysis.

The method was immunoSEQ multiplex PCR; TCRdb's version includes in-frame clones alone and lacks a portion of them. The table records some 250,000 clones, roughly 89% of them present only once. There are 13 residues in the CDR3. Germline CDR1 is SEHNR and CDR2 is FQNEAQ (reference sequence). Trimming shortened V by 0 bases and J by 9 bases, and 9 bases separated the two germline ends. The source of this sequence is a woman aged 18-29 years in good health and CMV-seronegative. This sequence joins TRBV7-9 and TRBJ2-1; maybe TRBD1 (5 bases). Sequenced material: PBMCs. CDR3 protein: CASSLARTFEQFF. The CDR3 nucleotides are TGTGCCAGCAGCTTAGCGCGGACATTTGAGCAGTTCTTC.